The 21 T cell receptor beta chains given below trace back to one sample, sequenced in a study of CD8 T cells in ankylosing spondylitis. TCRdb independently ran MiXCR on the 5' RACE reads; one entry per CDR3 protein. The data show some 290,000 distinct CDR3 sequences, with roughly 20% seen just once and less than 9.5% held by the top ten. Sequencing was carried out using blood, either unsorted or a sorted T cell fraction (not recorded which). These receptors were taken from a male donor with ankylosing spondylitis or in good health (not recorded which).

This clonotype was seen more than once but under ten times. The rearrangement joins TRBV6-5 to TRBJ1-3; D possibly corresponds to TRBD1 (5 bases). The CDR3 sequence is 18 residues long. The germline V gene has CDR1 MNHEY and CDR2 SVGAGI. The V and J ends lost 0 bases and 0 bases respectively, with 15 bases between them. This CDR3 is CASSYSRGDSSSGNTIYF. The CDR3 nucleotides are TGTGCCAGCAGTTACTCGCGGGGCGACAGTAGCTCTGGAAACACCATATATTTT.

This clonotype has a count of ten or more. This chain joins TRBV5-1 and TRBJ2-3; D call uncertain. CDR3 length: 13 amino acids. Trimming took 3 bases from V and 2 from J, leaving 7 bases between them. CDR1 SGHRS and CDR2 YFSETQ come from the germline V gene. The CDR3 nucleotides read TGCGCCAGCAGCTCTGCCTTCACAGATACGCAGTATTTT. Residues: CASSSAFTDTQYF.

This clonotype occurred many times. The CDR3 reads CASSIDGLAGPSLYNEQFF. The CDR3 DNA is TGTGCCAGTAGTATAGATGGACTAGCGGGACCGTCTTTGTACAATGAGCAGTTCTTC. This chain joins TRBV19 and TRBJ2-1, with 12 bases matching TRBD2. This CDR3 is built from 19 residues. Germline V CDR1 and CDR2: LNHDA, SQIVND (reference sequence). V was clipped by 0 bases and J by 4 bases; unmatched bases: 10.

This clonotype was seen a handful of times. This chain uses TRBV20-1 with TRBJ1-6, with unresolved D. CDR1 and CDR2 from the germline V gene are DFQATT and SNEGSKA (reference sequence). The CDR3 covers 14 residues. The V end lost 8 bases, the J end lost 5 bases, and 16 bases lay between the germline ends. In nucleotides, the CDR3 is TGCAGTACCTCACCCGCGGGAAATAATTCACCCCTCCACTTT. Encoded protein: CSTSPAGNNSPLHF.

The rearrangement links TRBV23-1 to TRBJ2-7, with 8 bases aligning to TRBD1. TRBV23-1 carries the ORF label, with uncertain function. V gave up 2 bases and J gave up 5 bases; unmatched junction bases: 8. This CDR3 has 15 residues. The CDR3 here is CASSQTRRTGHEQYV. The CDR3, as DNA: TGCGCCAGCAGTCAAACCCGGAGGACAGGGCACGAGCAGTACGTC.

The rearrangement uses TRBV27 and TRBJ1-5; 9 bases agree with TRBD1. The CDR3 is made up of 15 amino acids. The ends lost 6 bases at V and 2 bases at J; junction bases unmatched: 5. The germline gives CDR1 MNHEY, CDR2 SMNVEV (reference sequence). The CDR3 region is CASRQGAMGNQPQHF. CDR3 sequence (DNA): TGTGCCAGCAGACAGGGGGCGATGGGCAATCAGCCCCAGCATTTT.

The chain uses TRBV20-1 and TRBJ2-1; D may be TRBD2 (5 bases). Trimming cost V 4 bases and J 8 bases, with 15 bases left between them. CDR1 and CDR2 from the germline V gene are DFQATT and SNEGSKA (reference sequence). The CDR3 consists of 13 residues. The CDR3 sequence is CSATLTPEDEQFF. DNA of the CDR3: TGCAGTGCTACCCTGACACCGGAGGATGAGCAGTTCTTC.

This clonotype was observed a handful of times. The rearrangement joins TRBV7-6 to TRBJ2-3; the match to TRBD2 covers 11 bases. V dropped 5 bases and J dropped 4; count of bases not matched to a gene: 8. Germline values: CDR1 SGHVS, CDR2 FNYEAQ. The CDR3 spans 16 residues. The CDR3 reads CASSLNSGGVSDTQYF. The DNA for the CDR3 is TGTGCCAGCAGCCTGAATAGCGGGGGGGTCTCAGATACGCAGTATTTT.

The chain joins TRBV24-1 to TRBJ2-3; D gene unclear. CDR1 and CDR2 from the germline V gene are KGHDR and SFDVKD. The CDR3 runs 16 residues. Trimming left V 2 bases short and J 5 bases short, with 16 bases between. In nucleotides, the CDR3 is TGTGCCACCAGTGATTCAACGACACGGGTGGGAGATACGCAGTATTTT. Its protein product is CATSDSTTRVGDTQYF.

The chain combines TRBV3-1 with TRBJ1-1, with D maybe TRBD1 (5 bases). V lost 5 bases, J lost 1 base, and 14 bases lay in between. Germline CDR1 and CDR2: LGHDT and YNNKEL (reference sequence). There are 15 residues in the CDR3. The CDR3 nucleotides are TGTGCCAGCAGCTCCCTGTGGGGGGGGAACACTGAAGCTTTCTTT. Protein: CASSSLWGGNTEAFF.

The CDR3 coding sequence is TGTGCCATCGGGGGCCAAGAGACCCAGTACTTC. Amino acids: CAIGGQETQYF. The chain combines TRBV28 with TRBJ2-5; D might be TRBD2 (6 bases). V was clipped by 10 bases and J by 1 base, with 7 bases between them. There are 11 residues in the CDR3. Per the germline V gene, CDR1 is MDHEN and CDR2 is SYDVKM. The whole variable domain, filled in from reference TRBV28 and TRBJ2-5, reads DVKVTQSSRYLVKRTGEKVFLECVQDMDHENMFWYRQDPGLGLRLIYFSYDVKMKEKGDIPEGYSVSREKKERFSLILESASTNQTSMYLCAIGGQETQYFGPGTRLLVL.

The chain joins TRBV5-1 to TRBJ1-1, with a weak D call TRBD1 (5 bases). V lost 3 bases, J lost 11 bases, and 17 bases lay in between. The germline CDR1 and CDR2 sequences are SGHRS and YFSETQ. CDR3 size: 13 residues. The CDR3 loop reads CASSSGTRDHAFF. The CDR3 region has the DNA TGCGCCAGCAGCTCCGGGACCAGAGATCACGCTTTCTTT.

This clonotype was counted a few times. The V and J genes are TRBV28 and TRBJ2-7; either TRBD1 or TRBD2 may fit D (5 bases each). The CDR3 has 15 residues. From germline, CDR1 is MDHEN and CDR2 SYDVKM. Trimming removed 2 bases from V and 4 bases from J, with 15 bases in between. The CDR3 loop reads CASSLRSSGRYEQYV. The CDR3 nucleotides read TGTGCCAGCAGTTTACGGAGTTCGGGACGGTACGAGCAGTACGTC.

A remark on this clonotype: A much more abundant neighbour one base away suggests this may be a read error. Here the CDR3 DNA reads TGTGCCAGCAGCCTAGAGAGGGGACAGGGGGGAGATACGCAGTATTTT. It encodes CASSLERGQGGDTQYF. This sequence joins TRBV4-2 and TRBJ2-3, with 11 nucleotides matching TRBD1. The CDR3 runs to 16 residues. The ends lost 4 bases at V and 5 bases at J; junction bases unmatched: 8. Germline lookup yields CDR1 LGHNA and CDR2 YNFKEQ.

This clonotype occurred a few times. This chain joins TRBV3-1 and TRBJ2-3; possibly TRBD1 or TRBD2 for D (5 bases each). V was trimmed by 4 bases and J by 2 bases, leaving 13 bases between them. The CDR3 extends over 15 amino acids. Germline values: CDR1 LGHDT, CDR2 YNNKEL (reference sequence). The CDR3 region is CASSRSGGFTDTQYF. The CDR3 DNA reads TGTGCCAGCAGCCGGAGTGGGGGATTCACAGATACGCAGTATTTT.

The J gene is TRBJ1-2, the V gene TRBV28; the match to TRBD1 covers 11 bases. Germline assignment: CDR1 MDHEN and CDR2 SYDVKM. The CDR3 loop spans 14 amino acids. The V gene end was trimmed by 6 bases and the J gene end by 4 bases; junction bases not matched to a gene: 4. CDR3: CASRIGTGGYGYTF. CDR3 nucleotides: TGTGCCAGCAGGATAGGGACAGGGGGCTATGGCTACACCTTC.

The genes are TRBV5-6 and TRBJ2-7; D call uncertain. The CDR3 extends over 14 amino acids. Germline loops: CDR1 SGHDT, CDR2 YYEEEE. V shed 0 bases and J shed 4 bases, with 11 bases lying between them. Here the CDR3 DNA reads TGTGCCAGCAGCTTGGTTGGGGAAAGATACGAGCAGTACGTC. It codes for CASSLVGERYEQYV.

The rearrangement links TRBV5-1 to TRBJ1-4; unclear D gene. The germline CDR1 and CDR2 sequences are SGHRS and YFSETQ. Trimming took 2 bases from V and 8 from J, leaving 13 bases between them. There are 14 residues in the CDR3. CDR3 sequence: CASSFGVTEEKLFF. In DNA, the CDR3 is TGCGCCAGCAGCTTCGGGGTGACGGAGGAAAAACTGTTTTTT.

This clonotype was recorded at least ten times. V is TRBV30 and J is TRBJ2-2; TRBD1 matches at 7 bases. The CDR3 loop spans 15 amino acids. The junction had 8 bases not matched to a gene; V was cut back by 3 bases and J by 4 bases. CDR1 GTSNPN and CDR2 SVGIG come from the germline V gene (reference sequence). This chain's CDR3 is CAWRKRQGTTGELFF. The CDR3 DNA reads as TGTGCCTGGAGAAAAAGACAGGGTACCACCGGGGAGCTGTTTTTT.

This clonotype was found a few times. The rearrangement uses TRBV6-1 and TRBJ2-2; D gene ambiguous. V lost 7 bases, J lost 0 bases, and 18 bases lay in between. Germline CDR1 and CDR2: MNHNS and SASEGT. The CDR3 totals 17 residues. The CDR3 DNA reads TGTGCCAGCACCGACTTGGGTATAACGGCGAACACCGGGGAGCTGTTTTTT. Protein product: CASTDLGITANTGELFF.

This clonotype appeared many times. This chain uses TRBV4-2 with TRBJ2-2; 8 bases are shared with TRBD1. Germline CDR1 and CDR2: LGHNA and YNFKEQ. This CDR3 spans 14 amino acids. V trimming: 4 bases; J trimming: 5 bases; junction bases outside the gene matches: 3. The CDR3 loop is CASSRDRMTGELFF. The CDR3 DNA reads TGTGCCAGCAGCCGGGACAGGATGACCGGGGAGCTGTTTTTT.